This T cell receptor beta chain was captured by sequencing in a study of T-cell memory formation after mild COVID-19. TCRdb reprocessed the 5' RACE reads via MiXCR and lists one record per CDR3 protein. In the table there are hundreds of thousands of distinct CDR3 sequences, roughly a quarter of which are singletons. This CDR3 is 15 amino acids long. V was pared by 4 bases and J by 6 bases, with 4 bases of the junction left unmatched. CDR1 KGHDR and CDR2 SFDVKD come from the germline V gene. This receptor was taken from an adult woman who had mild COVID-19 (a few samples of this study predate the infection). Cell type and time point are not known. The V and J genes are TRBV24-1 and TRBJ2-3; TRBD2 aligns across 12 bases. The sequenced sample consisted of PBMCs or a T cell subset sorted from them (not recorded which). CDR3 in DNA: TGTGCCACCAGTGACCATGGACTAGCGGGGGATACGCAGTATTTT. Its translation is CATSDHGLAGDTQYF.